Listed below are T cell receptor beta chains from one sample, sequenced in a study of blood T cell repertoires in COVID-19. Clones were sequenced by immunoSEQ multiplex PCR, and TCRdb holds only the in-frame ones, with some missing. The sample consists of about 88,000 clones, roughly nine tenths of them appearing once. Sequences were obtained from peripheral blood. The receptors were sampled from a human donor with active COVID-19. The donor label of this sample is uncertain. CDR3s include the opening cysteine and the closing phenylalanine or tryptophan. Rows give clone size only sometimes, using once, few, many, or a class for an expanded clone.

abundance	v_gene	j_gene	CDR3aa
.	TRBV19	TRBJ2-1	CASSGGANLVQFF
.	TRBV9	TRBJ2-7	CASSATGTGGNKQYF
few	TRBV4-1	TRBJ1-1	CASSQDRGNTEAFF
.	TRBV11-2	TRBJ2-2	CASSLDLIDRRYTGELFF
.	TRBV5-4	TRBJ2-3	CASSPQSTGGSDTQYF
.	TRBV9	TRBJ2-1	CASSVDDSGLSSYNEQFF
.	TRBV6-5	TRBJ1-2	CASFRTEGRGYTF
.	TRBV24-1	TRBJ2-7	CATSDFLSHEQYF
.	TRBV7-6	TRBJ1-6	CASSLAIWQDNSPLHF
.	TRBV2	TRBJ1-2	CASRVSGDDGYTF
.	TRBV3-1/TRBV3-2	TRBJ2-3	CASSQSGATDTQYF
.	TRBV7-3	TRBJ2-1	CASSFFGGGINNEQFF
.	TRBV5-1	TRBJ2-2	CASSLVSGGLNTGEPFF
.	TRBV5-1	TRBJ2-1	CASSLESSGGYNEQFF
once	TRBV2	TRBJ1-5	CARQGASNQPQHF
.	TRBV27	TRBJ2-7	CASSLSRGYEQYF